The next 18 T cell receptor beta chains were all read from a single sample in a study of T cells in Graves' hyperthyroidism and ophthalmopathy. Researchers amplified the TCR beta CDR3 regions from RNA transcripts. Researchers ran a first-round RT-PCR on the TCR CDR3 using the HTBI primer set. Using its own MiXCR run on the multiplex PCR reads, TCRdb lists one record per CDR3 protein. Of hundreds of thousands of distinct CDR3 sequences listed, around 38% are singletons. Sequencing was carried out using blood. All receptors derive from a man between 18 and 35 years old with Graves' hyperthyroidism.

The sample holds a few counts of this clonotype. J is TRBJ2-5 and V is TRBV4-1, with D perhaps being TRBD1 or TRBD2 (5 bases each). Germline V gives CDR1 MGHRA, CDR2 YSYEKL. This CDR3 has 13 residues. The V and J ends lost 1 base and 5 bases respectively, with 8 bases between them. The CDR3 reads CASSQAGDETQYF. The CDR3 DNA reads TGCGCCAGCAGCCAAGCTGGGGACGAGACCCAGTACTTC.

This clonotype was observed at least ten times. The rearrangement joins TRBV2 to TRBJ1-3, with 7 bases that match TRBD1. CDR1 and CDR2 (germline): SNHLY, FYNNEI. The CDR3 is 14 amino acids. The V segment lost 6 bases and the J segment 7 bases; nucleotides outside the gene matches: 9. The CDR3 DNA follows: TGTGCCAGCAGGGTCGACAGGGAGATCAACACCATATATTTT. It codes for CASRVDREINTIYF.

This clonotype was seen a few times. The chain carries TRBV29-1 and TRBJ2-5; D not certain. The length of the CDR3 is 12 residues. Germline loops: CDR1 SQVTM, CDR2 ANQGSEA. Trimming shortened V by 7 bases and J by 5 bases, and 14 bases separated the two germline ends. CDR3 sequence (DNA): TGCAGCGCCGCTTTGACCTTGGAGACCCAGTACTTC. Its protein is CSAALTLETQYF.

In this sample, this clonotype turned up a few times. The chain carries TRBV10-3 and TRBJ2-7, with 11 bases identical to TRBD1. Germline V lookup: CDR1 ENHRY, CDR2 SYGVKD. CDR3 length: 17 residues. V shed 3 bases, J shed 4 bases, and the junction held 11 bases outside the gene matches. This CDR3 is CAISDGLRDRGNYEQYF. The CDR3 DNA sequence: TGTGCCATCAGTGACGGGTTAAGGGACAGGGGGAATTACGAGCAGTACTTC.

Turning to this clonotype: It may be a read error: a sequence one base away is much more abundant. The rearrangement joins TRBV7-9 to TRBJ2-7; D gene unclear. The CDR3 length is 13 residues. The germline CDR1 and CDR2 sequences are SEHNR and FQNEAQ (reference sequence). Trimming left V 3 bases short and J 5 bases short, with 11 bases between. CDR3 sequence (DNA): TGTGCCAGCAGCTTTTGGGTGGGCCACGAGCAGTACTTC. It specifies CASSFWVGHEQYF. Full variable domain (missing parts from reference TRBV7-9 and TRBJ2-7): DTGVSQNPRHKITKRGQNVTFRCDPISEHNRLYWYRQTLGQGPEFLTYFQNEAQLEKSRLLSDRFSAERPKGSFSTLEIQRTEQGDSAMYLCASSFWVGHEQYFGPGTRLTVT.

This clonotype has ten or more counts. The chain has TRBV10-3 and TRBJ2-7, with D hard to call. V was shortened by 2 bases and J by 2 bases, with 7 bases between the two germline ends. This CDR3 region has 13 residues. Germline V CDR1 and CDR2: ENHRY, SYGVKD. The CDR3, as DNA: TGTGCCATCAGTGAGATCGACGCCTACGAGCAGTACTTC. Its protein product is CAISEIDAYEQYF.

The chain is built from TRBV29-1 and TRBJ1-1; 7 positions agree with TRBD1. Germline CDR1 SQVTM, CDR2 ANQGSEA. J was trimmed by 4 bases and V by 2 bases; bases with no gene match: 4. The CDR3 has 13 amino acids. The CDR3 DNA follows: TGCAGCGTTGAAACAGGGGTGAGCACTGAAGCTTTCTTT. Amino acids: CSVETGVSTEAFF.

This chain links TRBV9 with TRBJ1-1; maybe TRBD1 (6 bases). The CDR3 spans 14 residues. Trimming cost V 4 bases and J 11 bases, with 21 bases left between them. Germline V lookup: CDR1 SGDLS, CDR2 YYNGEE. The CDR3 loop reads CASSPPGQGRAAFF. The CDR3 DNA follows: TGTGCCAGCAGCCCCCCGGGACAAGGGCGGGCCGCTTTCTTT.

This clonotype was observed at least ten times. The chain recombines TRBV6-4 with TRBJ2-2; no clear D gene. V shed 2 bases and J shed 3 bases, with 7 bases lying between them. The CDR3 is 14 residues long. CDR1 MRHNA and CDR2 SNTAGT come from the germline V gene. In nucleotides, the CDR3 is TGTGCCAGCAGTGACGGTCGGGACACCGGGGAGCTGTTTTTT. Protein: CASSDGRDTGELFF.

The rearrangement uses TRBV15 and TRBJ2-7, with TRBD2 matching over 7 bases. CDR3 length: 16 amino acids. Trimming at V came to 5 bases and at J to 1 base, leaving 11 bases not matched to a gene. CDR1 and CDR2 (germline): LNHNV, YYDKDF (reference sequence). This CDR3 is CATSGDTLAESYEQYF. The DNA of the CDR3 is TGTGCCACCAGCGGCGATACTCTAGCGGAATCCTACGAGCAGTACTTC. The whole variable domain, remainder taken from reference TRBV15 and TRBJ2-7, is DAMVIQNPRYQVTQFGKPVTLSCSQTLNHNVMYWYQQKSSQAPKLLFHYYDKDFNNEADTPDNFQSRRPNTSFCFLDIRSPGLGDTAMYLCATSGDTLAESYEQYFGPGTRLTVT.

A single count supports this clonotype. One end of the junction fails to match germline, which may point to a read error. The rearrangement links TRBV15 to TRBJ1-4; the match to TRBD1 covers 8 bases. Germline values: CDR1 LNHNV, CDR2 YYDKDF (reference sequence). This CDR3 has 15 amino acids. Here the CDR3 DNA reads TGTGCCACCAGCAGAGCCCTCGGACAGGGTGAAAAACAGTTTTTT. Protein product: CATSRALGQGEKQFF.

This clonotype was recorded many times. This chain joins TRBV29-1 and TRBJ1-4, with D perhaps TRBD1 (5 bases). The CDR3 loop spans 12 amino acids. V was trimmed by 7 bases and J by 6 bases, leaving 12 bases between them. Germline V gene data show CDR1 as SQVTM and CDR2 as ANQGSEA. The CDR3: CSATRADEKLFF. The CDR3 DNA follows: TGCAGCGCGACCAGGGCCGATGAAAAACTGTTTTTT.

This sequence joins TRBV10-3 and TRBJ1-6; TRBD1 is a possible D gene (6 bases). The CDR3 loop spans 14 amino acids. CDR1 is ENHRY, CDR2 SYGVKD, per germline. V was trimmed by 6 bases and J by 4 bases, leaving 10 bases between them. CDR3 bases: TGTGCCATCAGACAGGGAGCTTATAATTCACCCCTCCACTTT. Its translation is CAIRQGAYNSPLHF.

The CDR3 nucleotides read TGTGCCAGCAGCTTACGATCCGGGACTTCTTTAGGCGGGGAGCTGTTTTTT. Its translation: CASSLRSGTSLGGELFF. The V call is TRBV7-9, the J call TRBJ2-2; perhaps TRBD2 as D (6 bases). Looked up from germline, CDR1 is SEHNR and CDR2 is FQNEAQ (reference sequence). The V end was cut by 2 bases, the J end by 7 bases, with 20 bases between. The CDR3 extends over 17 amino acids.

The J gene is TRBJ2-5, the V gene TRBV7-2; D is unresolved. Germline CDR1 reads SGHTA; CDR2 reads FQGNSA. Trimming stripped 6 bases from V and 14 bases from J, with 7 bases between. This CDR3 has 8 amino acids. The CDR3 DNA reads as TGTGCCAGCAGATCGGGTTACTTC. Its protein is CASRSGYF.

This clonotype was found many times. The chain has TRBV10-3 and TRBJ1-1; TRBD1 might be the D (6 bases). In germline, CDR1 is ENHRY, CDR2 SYGVKD. The CDR3 is 14 residues long. The V and J ends lost 7 bases and 1 base respectively, with 13 bases between them. CDR3 amino acids: CAIKTDRANTEAFF. CDR3 nucleotide sequence: TGTGCCATCAAAACGGACAGAGCGAACACTGAAGCTTTCTTT.

This clonotype appeared a few times. The chain links TRBV20-1 to TRBJ2-7, with 8 bases that match TRBD2. The CDR3 contains 14 residues. V lost 5 bases to trimming and J lost 5 bases; unmatched junction nucleotides: 11. Germline CDR1 is DFQATT and CDR2 is SNEGSKA (reference sequence). The CDR3, as DNA: TGCAGTGCTCCCCGGACGGGGGGGATCCACGAGCAGTACTTC. It translates to CSAPRTGGIHEQYF.

This clonotype was recorded a few times. Given a much more abundant clone one base away, this may be a read error. The V call is TRBV5-4, the J call TRBJ1-6; tentative D call: TRBD1 (5 bases). The V and J ends lost 2 bases and 9 bases respectively, with 6 bases between them. This CDR3 spans 12 amino acids. Germline V CDR1 and CDR2: SGHNT, YYREEE (reference sequence). In nucleotides, the CDR3 is TGTGCCAGCAGCTTCGGGGCTTCACCCCTCCACTTT. It is translated as CASSFGASPLHF.